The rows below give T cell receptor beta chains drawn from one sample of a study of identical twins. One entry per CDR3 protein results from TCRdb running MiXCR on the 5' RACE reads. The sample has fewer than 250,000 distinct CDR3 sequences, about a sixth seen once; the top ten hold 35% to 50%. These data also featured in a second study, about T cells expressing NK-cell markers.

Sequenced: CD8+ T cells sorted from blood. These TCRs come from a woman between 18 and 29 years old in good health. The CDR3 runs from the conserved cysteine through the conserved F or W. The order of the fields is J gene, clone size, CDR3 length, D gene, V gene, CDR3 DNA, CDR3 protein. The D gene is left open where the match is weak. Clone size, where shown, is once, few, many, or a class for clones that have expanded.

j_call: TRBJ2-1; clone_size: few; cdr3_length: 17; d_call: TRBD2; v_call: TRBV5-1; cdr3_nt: TGCGCCAGCAGATTGGGGGGGAGAGGTAGATCGGGTAATGAGCAGTTCTTC; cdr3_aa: CASRLGGRGRSGNEQFF
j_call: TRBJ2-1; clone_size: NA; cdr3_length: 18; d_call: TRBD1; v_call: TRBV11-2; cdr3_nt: TGTGCCAGCAGCTTAGTTTATGGGACAGGGATTAGCTTGGATGAGCAGTTCTTC; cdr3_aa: CASSLVYGTGISLDEQFF
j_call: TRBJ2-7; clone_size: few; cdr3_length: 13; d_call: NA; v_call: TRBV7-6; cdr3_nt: TGTGCCAGCAGCCCCAATCAGGGACCCGAGCAGTACTTC; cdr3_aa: CASSPNQGPEQYF
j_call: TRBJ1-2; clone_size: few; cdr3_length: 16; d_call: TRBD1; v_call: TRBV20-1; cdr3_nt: TGCAGTGTCGGTGGGCCTAAACAGGGGGCTCGAGGTGGCTACACCTTC; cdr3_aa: CSVGGPKQGARGGYTF
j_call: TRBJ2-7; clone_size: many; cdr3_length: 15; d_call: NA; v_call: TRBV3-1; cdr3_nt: TGTGCCAGCAGCCAGACGGGCCAGTTTCCCTACGAGCAGTACTTC; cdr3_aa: CASSQTGQFPYEQYF
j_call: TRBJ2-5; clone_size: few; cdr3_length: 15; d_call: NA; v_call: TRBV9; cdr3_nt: TGTGCCAGCAGCGTAGGGGGGGGCCTTCAAGAGACCCAGTACTTC; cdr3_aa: CASSVGGGLQETQYF
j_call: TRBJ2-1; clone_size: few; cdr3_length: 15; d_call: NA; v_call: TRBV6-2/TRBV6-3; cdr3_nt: TGTGCCAGCATCAACCCGGGACTTACAAACAATGAGCAGTTCTTC; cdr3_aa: CASINPGLTNNEQFF
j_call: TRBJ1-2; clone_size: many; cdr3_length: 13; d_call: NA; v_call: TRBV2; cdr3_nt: TGTGCCAGCTCCCCGGGATCTGCCTATGGCTACACCTTC; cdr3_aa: CASSPGSAYGYTF
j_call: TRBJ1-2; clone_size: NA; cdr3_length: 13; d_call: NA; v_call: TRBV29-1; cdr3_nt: TGCAGCGTTGAAGATCAAGCAAACTATGGCTACACCTTC; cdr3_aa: CSVEDQANYGYTF
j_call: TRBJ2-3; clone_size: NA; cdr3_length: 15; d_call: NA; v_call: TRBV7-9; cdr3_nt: TGTGCCAGCAGCTTAACTGCGGGGAGTACAGATACGCAGTATTTT; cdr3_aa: CASSLTAGSTDTQYF
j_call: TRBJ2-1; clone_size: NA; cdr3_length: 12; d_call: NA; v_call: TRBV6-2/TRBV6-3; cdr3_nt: TGTGCCAGCTTCAGACATTCTGATGAGCAGTTCTTC; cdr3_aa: CASFRHSDEQFF
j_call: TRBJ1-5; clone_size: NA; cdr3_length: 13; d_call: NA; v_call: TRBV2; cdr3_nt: TGTGCCAGCAGTGAAGGGCTGGGTCAGCCCCAGCATTTT; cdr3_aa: CASSEGLGQPQHF
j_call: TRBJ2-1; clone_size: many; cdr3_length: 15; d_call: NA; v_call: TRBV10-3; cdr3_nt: TGTGCCATCAGCTACGCTGGGGGAGCCCCTCTAGTGCAGTTCTTC; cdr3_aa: CAISYAGGAPLVQFF
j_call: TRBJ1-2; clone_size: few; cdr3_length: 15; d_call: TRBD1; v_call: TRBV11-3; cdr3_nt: TGTGCCAGCAGCTTTTGGGGACAGGGCAACTATGGCTACACCTTC; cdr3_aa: CASSFWGQGNYGYTF
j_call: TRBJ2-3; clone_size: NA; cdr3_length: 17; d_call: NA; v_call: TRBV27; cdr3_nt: TGTGCCAGCAGTTTTGTATTGGGCCAGGGCCCCACAGATACGCAGTATTTT; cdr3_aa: CASSFVLGQGPTDTQYF
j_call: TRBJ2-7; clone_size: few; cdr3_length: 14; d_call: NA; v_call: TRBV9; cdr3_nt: TGTGCCAGCAGCGTAGACCCAGAATCCTACGAGCAGTACTTC; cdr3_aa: CASSVDPESYEQYF
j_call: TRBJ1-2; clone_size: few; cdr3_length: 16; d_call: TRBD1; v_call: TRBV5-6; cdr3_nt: TGTGCCAGCAGCTGGTACCGAGGGACAGGACATTATGGCTACACCTTC; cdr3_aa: CASSWYRGTGHYGYTF
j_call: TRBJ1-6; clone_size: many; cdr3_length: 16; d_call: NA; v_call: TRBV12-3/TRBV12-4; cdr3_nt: TGTGCCAGCAGTTTAGTCGCCAGCTGCTTGACGTGTACCCTCCACTTT; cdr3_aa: CASSLVASCLTCTLHF
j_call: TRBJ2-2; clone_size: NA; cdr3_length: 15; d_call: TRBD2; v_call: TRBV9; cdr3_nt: TGTGCCAGCAGTATGAGCGGGGGGCGTACCGGGGAGCTGTTTTTT; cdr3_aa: CASSMSGGRTGELFF
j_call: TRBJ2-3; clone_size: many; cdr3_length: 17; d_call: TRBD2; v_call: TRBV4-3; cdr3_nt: TGCGCCAGCAGCCAAGGCCTAGCGGGAGGGCCAAGAGATACGCAGTATTTT; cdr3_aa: CASSQGLAGGPRDTQYF
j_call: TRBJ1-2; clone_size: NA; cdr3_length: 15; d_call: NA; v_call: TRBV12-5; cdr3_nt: TGTGCTAGTGGTTTGGCACGGGGACCTAACTATGGCTACACCTTC; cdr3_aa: CASGLARGPNYGYTF
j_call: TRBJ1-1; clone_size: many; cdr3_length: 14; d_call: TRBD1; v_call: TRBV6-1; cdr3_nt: TGTGCCAGCAGTCCGGGACAGGGAAACACTGAAGCTTTCTTT; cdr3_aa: CASSPGQGNTEAFF
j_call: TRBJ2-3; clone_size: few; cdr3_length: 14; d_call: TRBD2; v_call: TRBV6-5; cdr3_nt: TGTGCCAGCAGTTATGCTCTAGCGGGAGGGGGGCAGTATTTT; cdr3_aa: CASSYALAGGGQYF
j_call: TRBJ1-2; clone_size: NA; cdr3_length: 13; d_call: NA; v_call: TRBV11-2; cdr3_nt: TGTGCCAGCAGCTTCGAAAACCACTATGGCTACACCTTC; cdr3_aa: CASSFENHYGYTF
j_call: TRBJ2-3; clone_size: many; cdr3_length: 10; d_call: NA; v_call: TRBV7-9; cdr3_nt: TGTGCCAGCGAGCCAGATACGCAGTATTTT; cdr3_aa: CASEPDTQYF
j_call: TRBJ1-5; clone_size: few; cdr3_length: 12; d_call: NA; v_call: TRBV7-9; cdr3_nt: TGTGCCAGCAGCCTCCAAAATCAGCCCCAGCATTTT; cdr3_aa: CASSLQNQPQHF
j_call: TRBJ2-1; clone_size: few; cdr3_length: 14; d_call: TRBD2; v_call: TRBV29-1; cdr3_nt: TGCAGCGTGTCCTTAGCGGGAGGAGTCTATGAGCAGTTCTTC; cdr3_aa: CSVSLAGGVYEQFF
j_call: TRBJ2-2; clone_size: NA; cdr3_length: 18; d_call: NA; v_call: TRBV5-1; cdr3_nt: TGCGCCAGCAGCTTTAACCATGCCCCACTTGGGAACACCGGGGAGCTGTTTTTT; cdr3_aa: CASSFNHAPLGNTGELFF
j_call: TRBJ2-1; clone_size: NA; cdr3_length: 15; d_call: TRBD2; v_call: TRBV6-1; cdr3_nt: TGTGCCAGCAGCGGACTAGCGGGAGGATTGAATGAGCAGTTCTTC; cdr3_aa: CASSGLAGGLNEQFF
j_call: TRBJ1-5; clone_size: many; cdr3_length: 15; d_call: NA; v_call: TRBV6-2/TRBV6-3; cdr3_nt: TGTGCGAGCCACTGGGACGGTCCATCTTATCAGCCCCAGCATTTT; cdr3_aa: CASHWDGPSYQPQHF
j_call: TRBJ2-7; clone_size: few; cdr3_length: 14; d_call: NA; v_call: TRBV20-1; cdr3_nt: TGCAGTGCGGCCGGGCCCTTAAGAGGCTACGAGCAGTACTTC; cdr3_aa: CSAAGPLRGYEQYF
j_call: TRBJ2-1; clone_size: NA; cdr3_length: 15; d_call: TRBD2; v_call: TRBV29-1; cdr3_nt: TGCAGCGTTGAATCCCCGAAGCGGGAGAGCAATGAGCAGTTCTTC; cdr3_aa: CSVESPKRESNEQFF
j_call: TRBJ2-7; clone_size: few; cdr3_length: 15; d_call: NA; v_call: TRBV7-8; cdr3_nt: TGTGCCAGCAGCTTAGCGTCCGGGGAGACCTACGAGCAGTACTTC; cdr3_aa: CASSLASGETYEQYF
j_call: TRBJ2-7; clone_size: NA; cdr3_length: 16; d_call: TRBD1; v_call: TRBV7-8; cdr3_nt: TGTGCCAGCAGCTCAAGACCAGGGGGCGGAAAAAACGAGCAGTACTTC; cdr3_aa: CASSSRPGGGKNEQYF
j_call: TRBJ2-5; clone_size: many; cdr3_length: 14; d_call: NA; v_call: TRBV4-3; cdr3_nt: TGCGCCAGCAGCCAGACGGGGGTCGGGGAGACCCAGTACTTC; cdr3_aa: CASSQTGVGETQYF
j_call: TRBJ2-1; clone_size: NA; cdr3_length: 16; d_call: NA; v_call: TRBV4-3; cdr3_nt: TGCGCCAGCAGCCAGGAAAATAAGGAGGGCATCGGTGAGCAGTTCTTC; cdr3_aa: CASSQENKEGIGEQFF
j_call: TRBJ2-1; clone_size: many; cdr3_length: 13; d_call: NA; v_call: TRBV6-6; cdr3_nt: TGTGCCAGCAGTTACAGTCTTTACAATGAGCAGTTCTTC; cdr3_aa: CASSYSLYNEQFF
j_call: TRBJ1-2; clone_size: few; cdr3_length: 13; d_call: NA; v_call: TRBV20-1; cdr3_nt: TGCAGTGCTAGGGGAGATACCAACTATGGCTACACCTTC; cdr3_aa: CSARGDTNYGYTF
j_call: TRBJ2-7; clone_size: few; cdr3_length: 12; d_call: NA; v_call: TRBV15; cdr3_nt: TGTGCCACCAGCGGGGGCTCCTACGAGCAGTACTTC; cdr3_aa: CATSGGSYEQYF
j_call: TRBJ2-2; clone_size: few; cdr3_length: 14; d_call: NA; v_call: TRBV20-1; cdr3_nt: TGCAGTGCTCAAGGGACGGGGAACACCGGGGAGCTGTTTTTT; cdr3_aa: CSAQGTGNTGELFF
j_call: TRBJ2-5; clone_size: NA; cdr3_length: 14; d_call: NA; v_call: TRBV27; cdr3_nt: TGTGCCAGCAGACCAACTAAGTTAGGAGAGACCCAGTACTTC; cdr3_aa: CASRPTKLGETQYF
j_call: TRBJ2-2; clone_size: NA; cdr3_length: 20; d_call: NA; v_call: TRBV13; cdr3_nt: TGTGCCAGCAGCTTAAATACGGTTACTTCACTCTTCGCGAACACCGGGGAGCTGTTTTTT; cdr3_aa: CASSLNTVTSLFANTGELFF
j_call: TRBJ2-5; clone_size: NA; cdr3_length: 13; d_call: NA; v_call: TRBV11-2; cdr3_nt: TGTGCCAGCACCAAAGGAGGGATAGGGACCCAGTACTTC; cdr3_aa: CASTKGGIGTQYF
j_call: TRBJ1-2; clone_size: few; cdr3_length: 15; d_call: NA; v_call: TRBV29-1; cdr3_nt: TGCAGCGTTGAAGATCTGAGGGCAGTACCTTACGGCTACACCTTC; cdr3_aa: CSVEDLRAVPYGYTF
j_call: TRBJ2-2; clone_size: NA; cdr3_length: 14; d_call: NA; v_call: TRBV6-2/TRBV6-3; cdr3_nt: TGTGCCAGCAGTTCTTCTAGTCGTACCGGGGAGCTGTTTTTT; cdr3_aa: CASSSSSRTGELFF
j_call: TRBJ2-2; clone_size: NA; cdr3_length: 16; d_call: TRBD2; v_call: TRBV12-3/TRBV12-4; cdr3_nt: TGTGCCAGCAGTGCCGGGGGGGGTGGCTACACCGGGGAGCTGTTTTTT; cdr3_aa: CASSAGGGGYTGELFF
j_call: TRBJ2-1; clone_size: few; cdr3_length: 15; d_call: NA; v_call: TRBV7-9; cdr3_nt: TGTGCCAGCAGCCCTCGGGACTTAGTACCTCTTGAGCAGTTCTTC; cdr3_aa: CASSPRDLVPLEQFF
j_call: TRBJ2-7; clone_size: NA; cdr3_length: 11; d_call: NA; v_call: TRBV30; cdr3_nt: TGTGCCTGGACCGCCTCCTACGAGCAGTACTTC; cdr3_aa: CAWTASYEQYF
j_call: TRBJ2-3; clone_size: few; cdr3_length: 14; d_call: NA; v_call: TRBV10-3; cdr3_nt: TGTGCCATCAGTGTTCCTGAGGAAAAAGATACGCAGTATTTT; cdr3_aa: CAISVPEEKDTQYF
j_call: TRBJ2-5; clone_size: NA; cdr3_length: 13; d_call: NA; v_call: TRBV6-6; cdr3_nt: TGTGCCAGCAGTTCCTCTAGGAGTGAGACCCAGTACTTC; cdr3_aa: CASSSSRSETQYF
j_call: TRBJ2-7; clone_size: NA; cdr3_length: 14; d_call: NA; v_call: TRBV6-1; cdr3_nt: TGTGCCAGCACCGCTTCGGGACCGAGGAACGAGCAGTACTTC; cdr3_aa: CASTASGPRNEQYF
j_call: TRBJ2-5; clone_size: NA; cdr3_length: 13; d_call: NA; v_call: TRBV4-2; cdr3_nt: TGTGCCAGCAGCCCCGGGCAGGCGGAGACCCAGTACTTC; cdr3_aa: CASSPGQAETQYF